A single sample is the source of the 29 T cell receptor beta chains below, sequenced in a study of cytomegalovirus exposure and HLA in healthy donors. PCR involved 60 Vbeta and 13 Jbeta primers. Using immunoSEQ multiplex PCR, the repertoire was profiled, and TCRdb retains in-frame clones only, with some absent. The table includes fewer than 140,000 clones, less than 85% detected once. Sequencing was done on a sample of PBMCs. These receptors were taken from a man between 60 and 75 years old in good health and CMV-seronegative.

The chain employs TRBV10-3 and TRBJ2-6, with D possibly TRBD1 on 5 matching bases. The V end lost 7 bases, the J end lost 4 bases, and 17 bases lay between the germline ends. The CDR3 totals 16 residues. The germline V gene has CDR1 ENHRY and CDR2 SYGVKD. The CDR3 nucleotides are TGTGCCATCACAGATCAGACCAGGACAGGGGCCAACGTCCTGACTTTC. Its translation is CAITDQTRTGANVLTF.

The CDR3 is CASSVRGLAETQYF. As DNA, the CDR3 is TGTGCCAGCAGCGTACGGGGTTTGGCAGAGACCCAGTACTTC. The chain joins TRBV9 to TRBJ2-5, with D maybe TRBD2 (5 bases). Germline V gene sequence: CDR1 SGDLS, CDR2 YYNGEE. The CDR3 is 14 residues long. Trimming pared 1 base from V and 4 bases from J, leaving 11 bases between.

The chain employs TRBV6-7 and TRBJ2-5, with D tentatively TRBD1 (5 bases). TRBV6-7 is marked as an open reading frame, function uncertain. CDR3 length: 14 amino acids. V lost 1 base and J lost 1, with 7 bases in between. The CDR3 DNA is TGTGCCAGCAGTTACTGCGACAGCCAAGAGACCCAGTACTTC. Translated, it gives CASSYCDSQETQYF.

This rearrangement joins TRBV6-1 to TRBJ2-7, with D maybe TRBD1 (6 bases). Trimming shortened V by 4 bases and J by 3 bases, and 10 bases separated the two germline ends. The germline V gene has CDR1 MNHNS and CDR2 SASEGT. The CDR3 contains 13 residues. CDR3 amino acids: CASSASRGYEQYV. In DNA, the CDR3 is TGTGCCAGCAGTGCATCCAGGGGCTACGAGCAGTACGTC.

The V call is TRBV4-2, the J call TRBJ2-1, with 11 bases that match TRBD2. V dropped 2 bases and J dropped 5; count of bases not matched to a gene: 5. The CDR3 is 16 amino acids. CDR1 and CDR2 (germline): LGHNA, YNFKEQ. CDR3 amino acids: CASSQPLAGGHNEQFF. CDR3 coding DNA: TGTGCCAGCAGCCAACCTCTAGCGGGGGGCCACAATGAGCAGTTCTTC.

The chain is built from TRBV16 and TRBJ1-2; D perhaps matches TRBD1 (6 bases). Germline-derived CDR1 and CDR2 are KGHSY and FQNENV. V was pared by 0 bases and J by 0 bases, with 11 bases between. The CDR3 runs to 16 residues. The CDR3 protein is CASSQSGDIANYGYTF. The CDR3 region has the DNA TGTGCCAGCAGCCAATCGGGGGACATTGCTAACTATGGCTACACCTTC.

This chain uses TRBV4-3 with TRBJ1-3; maybe TRBD1 (5 bases). V lost 0 bases and J lost 3, with 12 bases in between. The CDR3 is made up of 16 amino acids. Per the germline V gene, CDR1 is LGHNA and CDR2 is YSLEER. The CDR3: CASSQESGGNGNTIYF. The CDR3 DNA reads as TGCGCCAGCAGCCAAGAATCCGGGGGTAATGGAAACACCATATATTTT.

The genes are TRBV7-9 and TRBJ2-3; unclear D gene. The germline V and J ends were trimmed by 2 bases and 6 bases, with 9 bases remaining between them. Germline loops: CDR1 SEHNR, CDR2 FQNEAQ (reference sequence). The CDR3 contains 13 residues. The CDR3 sequence: CASSLWPSDTQYF. As DNA, the CDR3 is TGTGCCAGCAGCTTATGGCCGTCCGATACGCAGTATTTT.

CDR3 DNA sequence: TGTGCCAGCTCACCGAATAACAGGGCTACTGAAGCTTTCTTT. It specifies CASSPNNRATEAFF. The chain employs TRBV18 and TRBJ1-1, with D possibly TRBD1 on 6 matching bases. This CDR3 comprises 14 residues. CDR1 and CDR2 (germline): KGHSH, LQKENI. V was trimmed by 3 bases and J by 5 bases, leaving 13 bases between them. The variable domain in full, completed from reference TRBV18 and TRBJ1-1, reads NAGVMQNPRHLVRRRGQEARLRCSPMKGHSHVYWYRQLPEEGLKFMVYLQKENIIDESGMPKERFSAEFPKEGPSILRIQQVVRGDSAAYFCASSPNNRATEAFFGQGTRLTVV.

This chain connects TRBV5-1 to TRBJ2-5; TRBD1 is a possible D gene (6 bases). Between the trimmed V and J ends, which lost 0 bases and 5 bases, there was a span of 11 bases. This CDR3 is built from 14 residues. CDR1 SGHRS and CDR2 YFSETQ come from the germline V gene. CDR3 sequence (DNA): TGCGCCAGCAGCTTGGGTTCAGGGGAGGAGACCCAGTACTTC. Translation gives CASSLGSGEETQYF.

The genes are TRBV5-1 and TRBJ2-5; possible D gene TRBD1, 5 bases. The CDR3 contains 15 residues. Trimming removed 3 bases at V and 5 bases at J, with 17 bases between. Germline lookup yields CDR1 SGHRS and CDR2 YFSETQ. CDR3 sequence reads: CASSSGRGRVETQYF. CDR3 nucleotide sequence: TGCGCCAGCAGCTCCGGCAGAGGCAGGGTGGAGACCCAGTACTTC.

The sample holds a few counts of this clone. V is TRBV4-3 and J is TRBJ2-1, with D perhaps matching TRBD2 (6 bases). The germline V gene encodes CDR1 LGHNA and CDR2 YSLEER. This CDR3 contains 15 residues. Between the trimmed V and J ends, which lost 0 bases and 7 bases, there was a span of 13 bases. The DNA for the CDR3 is TGCGCCAGCAGCCAAGATGCTAGCGTCGGTAATGAGCAGTTCTTC. Encoded protein: CASSQDASVGNEQFF.

The chain has TRBV5-4 and TRBJ2-1; D unresolved. This CDR3 has 15 amino acids. Germline CDR1 is SGHNT and CDR2 is YYREEE (reference sequence). Trimming pared 4 bases from V and 0 bases from J, leaving 11 bases between. The CDR3 sequence is CASSPGGGSYNEQFF. The DNA of the CDR3 is TGTGCCAGCAGCCCCGGTGGCGGCTCCTACAATGAGCAGTTCTTC.

The V and J genes are TRBV7-2 and TRBJ2-7, with a tentative D call TRBD1 (6 bases). From germline, CDR1 is SGHTA and CDR2 FQGNSA. V lost 1 base to trimming and J lost 1 base, with 11 bases between them. The CDR3 length is 15 residues. The CDR3 nucleotides are TGTGCCAGCAGCTTAGTGTCAGGGGATTCCTACGAGCAGTACGTC. This codes for CASSLVSGDSYEQYV.

The V call is TRBV6-5, the J call TRBJ1-1, with unresolved D. The CDR3 has 15 amino acids. Trimming removed 0 bases at V and 3 bases at J, with 11 bases between. CDR1 is MNHEY and CDR2 is SVGAGI in the germline V gene. DNA of the CDR3: TGTGCCAGCAGTTACTCGTGGAACAGAGACACTGAAGCTTTCTTT. This sequence encodes CASSYSWNRDTEAFF.

The J gene is TRBJ1-1, the V gene TRBV6-6; TRBD1 aligns across 7 bases. With V trimmed by 2 bases and J by 2 bases, 5 bases remained unmatched. Germline loops: CDR1 MNHNY, CDR2 SVGAGI (reference sequence). The CDR3 has 15 residues. The CDR3 bases are TGTGCCAGCAGTTACCCGACAGGGCAAAACACTGAAGCTTTCTTT. Protein product: CASSYPTGQNTEAFF.

This clone was counted a few times. The CDR3 DNA is TGTGCCAGCAGCTTGGCCTTGGGACAGAACTACGAGCAGTACTTC. As protein: CASSLALGQNYEQYF. The chain carries TRBV5-4 and TRBJ2-7; 7 positions agree with TRBD1. The CDR3 is 15 residues long. From germline, CDR1 is SGHNT and CDR2 YYREEE (reference sequence). The V and J ends lost 0 bases and 3 bases, in that order; junction bases with no gene match: 6.

This chain uses TRBV7-9 with TRBJ2-3, with 11 bases fitting TRBD1. Germline V CDR1 and CDR2: SEHNR, FQNEAQ (reference sequence). With 1 base clipped from V and 6 bases from J, the junction kept 3 bases outside the gene matches. The CDR3 is made up of 15 amino acids. Here the CDR3 DNA reads TGTGCCAGCAGCTTAGGGACAGGGGGCGCCGATACGCAGTATTTT. Encoded protein: CASSLGTGGADTQYF.

J is TRBJ1-5 and V is TRBV5-6, with 7 bases aligning to TRBD1. J gave up 3 bases and V 2 bases, and 2 bases lay outside the gene matches. Germline values: CDR1 SGHDT, CDR2 YYEEEE. CDR3 length: 14 residues. CDR3 sequence (DNA): TGTGCCAGCAGCTTACAGGGGATCAATCAGCCCCAGCATTTT. This translates into CASSLQGINQPQHF. Full variable domain (rest looked up from reference TRBV5-6 and TRBJ1-5): DAGVTQSPTHLIKTRGQQVTLRCSPKSGHDTVSWYQQALGQGPQFIFQYYEEEERQRGNFPDRFSGHQFPNYSSELNVNALLLGDSALYLCASSLQGINQPQHFGDGTRLSIL.

The rearrangement uses TRBV7-2 and TRBJ2-1, with TRBD2 matching over 12 bases. Germline V gives CDR1 SGHTA, CDR2 FQGNSA. With 1 base clipped from V and 8 bases from J, the junction kept 9 bases outside the gene matches. The CDR3 runs 17 residues. CDR3 region: CASSLVASGGALDEQFF. DNA for the CDR3: TGTGCCAGCAGCTTAGTTGCTAGCGGGGGGGCGTTGGATGAGCAGTTCTTC.

The chain couples TRBV27 to TRBJ1-1; a possible D gene is TRBD1 (5 bases). This CDR3 comprises 15 residues. In germline, CDR1 is MNHEY, CDR2 SMNVEV (reference sequence). V gave up 6 bases and J gave up 4 bases, with 18 bases separating them. CDR3 nucleotides: TGTGCCAGCAGCTTTGTTAGGGGTGGTGGCACTGAAGCTTTCTTT. Encoded protein: CASSFVRGGGTEAFF.

The V call is TRBV6-5, the J call TRBJ2-7, with a possible D match to TRBD1 (7 bases). Trimming took off 7 bases at V and 6 bases at J, with 16 bases between the two ends. The CDR3 sequence is 13 residues long. Germline loops: CDR1 MNHEY, CDR2 SVGAGI. CDR3 residues: CASTPGGGGEQYF. CDR3 bases: TGTGCCAGCACTCCAGGGGGAGGAGGCGAGCAGTACTTC.

The chain couples TRBV5-1 to TRBJ2-3; 13 bases are shared with TRBD2. This CDR3 is 16 amino acids long. Per the germline V gene, CDR1 is SGHRS and CDR2 is YFSETQ. The V segment lost 4 bases and the J segment 1 base; nucleotides outside the gene matches: 3. The DNA of the CDR3 is TGCGCCAGCAGCGTAGGGACTAGCGGGGGCACAGATACGCAGTATTTT. Encoded protein: CASSVGTSGGTDTQYF.

V gene TRBV9 combines with J gene TRBJ2-3; weak D call: TRBD1 (5 bases). The CDR3 is 14 amino acids. Trimming removed 0 bases at V and 0 bases at J, with 5 bases between. CDR1 is SGDLS, CDR2 YYNGEE, per germline. CDR3 coding DNA: TGTGCCAGCAGCGTAGGACAGAGCACAGATACGCAGTATTTT. It encodes CASSVGQSTDTQYF. Looking up the rest from reference TRBV9 and TRBJ2-3 gives the full variable domain: DSGVTQTPKHLITATGQRVTLRCSPRSGDLSVYWYQQSLDQGLQFLIQYYNGEERAKGNILERFSAQQFPDLHSELNLSSLELGDSALYFCASSVGQSTDTQYFGPGTRLTVL.

The V and J genes are TRBV5-1 and TRBJ2-3; no reliable D call. The CDR3 is 12 residues long. The ends were cut back, 2 bases at V and 2 bases at J, with 3 bases in the middle. Germline V gene sequence: CDR1 SGHRS, CDR2 YFSETQ. CDR3 coding DNA: TGCGCCAGCAGCTTCAACACAGATACGCAGTATTTT. Protein: CASSFNTDTQYF.

This chain links TRBV5-1 with TRBJ1-6; D is unclear. The CDR3 consists of 16 residues. V lost 7 bases, J lost 0 bases, and 14 bases lay in between. The V gene's germline CDR1 is SGHRS and CDR2 YFSETQ. The CDR3 DNA is TGCGCCAGCTCCCCCACACCAAACTCCTATAATTCACCCCTCCACTTT. This sequence encodes CASSPTPNSYNSPLHF.

This clone occurred once. The chain couples TRBV29-1 to TRBJ2-2; tentative D call: TRBD1 (7 bases). The germline CDR1 and CDR2 sequences are SQVTM and ANQGSEA. The CDR3 loop spans 13 amino acids. V shed 5 bases and J shed 7 bases, with 14 bases lying between them. CDR3 bases: TGCAGCGTTAAAGGGGGCGGGAACGGGGAGCTGTTTTTT. Protein: CSVKGGGNGELFF.

This rearrangement joins TRBV5-1 to TRBJ1-5; no reliable D call. Trimming cost V 4 bases and J 6 bases, with 11 bases left between them. Germline V gives CDR1 SGHRS, CDR2 YFSETQ. The CDR3 loop spans 13 amino acids. The CDR3 nucleotides are TGCGCCAGCAGCCCGACCGGGATTCAGCCCCAGCATTTT. Translated: CASSPTGIQPQHF. Drawing the rest from reference TRBV5-1 and TRBJ1-5, the complete variable domain is KAGVTQTPRYLIKTRGQQVTLSCSPISGHRSVSWYQQTPGQGLQFLFEYFSETQRNKGNFPGRFSGRQFSNSRSEMNVSTLELGDSALYLCASSPTGIQPQHFGDGTRLSIL.

The V call is TRBV7-2, the J call TRBJ2-3; D unresolved. This CDR3 spans 14 amino acids. Germline-derived CDR1 and CDR2 are SGHTA and FQGNSA. V was pared by 5 bases and J by 4 bases, with 13 bases between. CDR3: CASSAQQTPDTQYF. The CDR3 region has the DNA TGTGCCAGCAGCGCCCAACAAACACCAGATACGCAGTATTTT.